Shown below are 30 T cell receptor beta chains from a single sample sequenced in a study of blood T cell repertoires in COVID-19. TCRdb's table, derived via immunoSEQ multiplex PCR, lists solely in-frame clones and lacks some. Among over 25,000 clones listed, roughly 84% were seen once. Material: peripheral blood. The origin of the receptors is a human donor in a cohort sampled during active COVID-19. The donor label of this sample is uncertain.

The rearrangement joins TRBV24-1 to TRBJ1-2; 7 positions agree with TRBD1. CDR3 length equals 15 residues. Germline loops: CDR1 KGHDR, CDR2 SFDVKD. Trimming cost V 4 bases and J 4 bases; bases outside gene matches: 8. The DNA of the CDR3 is TGTGCCACCAGTGACGCTTCCGGGACAGTCTATGGCTACACCTTC. Translated, it gives CATSDASGTVYGYTF.

The J gene is TRBJ1-2, the V gene TRBV5-6; D perhaps matches TRBD1 (5 bases). Germline V gene data show CDR1 as SGHDT and CDR2 as YYEEEE. Trimming removed 7 bases from V and 5 bases from J, with 15 bases in between. This CDR3 region has 13 residues. The CDR3 sequence is CASAAGLGYGYTF. CDR3 bases: TGTGCCAGCGCGGCAGGGTTAGGGTATGGCTACACCTTC.

Only one count was recorded for this clone. This chain connects TRBV7-2 to TRBJ1-2, with D maybe TRBD1 (5 bases). Trimming took off 2 bases at V and 4 bases at J, with 8 bases between the two ends. This CDR3 comprises 13 residues. Germline CDR1 and CDR2: SGHTA and FQGNSA. The CDR3 loop is CASSLPGIYGYTF. The CDR3 DNA reads TGTGCCAGCAGCTTACCAGGGATCTATGGCTACACCTTC.

The chain has TRBV25-1 and TRBJ2-7; 9 bases match TRBD1. V was pared by 6 bases and J by 6 bases, with 21 bases of the junction left unmatched. The CDR3 sequence is 18 residues long. Per germline, CDR1 MGHDK and CDR2 SYGVNS. The CDR3 sequence is CASSADGQGLSLRGEQYF. The CDR3 DNA reads TGTGCCAGCAGCGCGGACGGACAGGGGCTTTCCCTCAGGGGCGAGCAGTACTTC.

The chain links TRBV28 to TRBJ1-2; TRBD1 matches at 9 bases. The germline CDR1 and CDR2 sequences are MDHEN and SYDVKM. The CDR3 spans 13 residues. V trimming: 6 bases; J trimming: 6 bases; junction bases outside the gene matches: 5. In DNA form, the CDR3 reads TGTGCCAGCAGATTTCGGACAGGGGATGGCTACACCTTC. Encoded protein: CASRFRTGDGYTF.

The J gene is TRBJ2-5, the V gene TRBV5-1, with unresolved D. The CDR3 totals 15 residues. Trimming took 2 bases from V and 1 from J, leaving 12 bases between them. The V gene's germline CDR1 is SGHRS and CDR2 YFSETQ. CDR3 protein: CASSFTINTQETQYF. CDR3 bases: TGCGCCAGCAGCTTCACCATTAACACCCAAGAGACCCAGTACTTC. Combining the CDR3 with reference TRBV5-1 and TRBJ2-5 gives the whole variable domain KAGVTQTPRYLIKTRGQQVTLSCSPISGHRSVSWYQQTPGQGLQFLFEYFSETQRNKGNFPGRFSGRQFSNSRSEMNVSTLELGDSALYLCASSFTINTQETQYFGPGTRLLVL.

The chain employs TRBV10-3 and TRBJ2-7, with a weak D call TRBD1 (6 bases). V lost 3 bases and J 3 bases, leaving 12 bases between the germline ends. This CDR3 comprises 14 residues. Germline loops: CDR1 ENHRY, CDR2 SYGVKD. The CDR3 DNA sequence: TGTGCCATCAGTGATCCGGACAGTTACTACGAGCAGTACTTC. This codes for CAISDPDSYYEQYF.

V usage is TRBV12-5 and J usage is TRBJ2-3, with D maybe TRBD1 (7 bases). V was trimmed by 6 bases and J by 5 bases, leaving 9 bases between them. CDR1 and CDR2 from the germline V gene are LGHNT and FRNRAP. The CDR3 has 12 amino acids. CDR3 sequence: CASGQGGDTQYF. The DNA of the CDR3 is TGTGCTAGTGGGCAGGGGGGAGATACGCAGTATTTT.

This clone was seen a single time. The V call is TRBV25-1, the J call TRBJ1-1, with 7 bases identical to TRBD1. There are 13 residues in the CDR3. J lost 7 bases, V lost 5 bases, and 7 bases had no gene match. From germline, CDR1 is MGHDK and CDR2 SYGVNS. The CDR3 nucleotides are TGTGCCAGCAGTTGGAGGGGGCAAATTGAAGCTTTCTTT. Translation gives CASSWRGQIEAFF. Full variable domain (remainder filled in from reference TRBV25-1 and TRBJ1-1): EADIYQTPRYLVIGTGKKITLECSQTMGHDKMYWYQQDPGMELHLIHYSYGVNSTEKGDLSSESTVSRIRTEHFPLTLESARPSHTSQYLCASSWRGQIEAFFGQGTRLTVV.

The genes are TRBV7-2 and TRBJ1-2; D is possibly TRBD1 (5 bases). Trimming cost V 4 bases and J 8 bases, with 20 bases left between them. The length of the CDR3 is 15 residues. The V gene's germline CDR1 is SGHTA and CDR2 FQGNSA. As DNA, the CDR3 is TGTGCCAGCAGCTCATCCCCGGGGGGTAACAGCGGCTACACCTTC. It specifies CASSSSPGGNSGYTF.

The chain employs TRBV3-1 (or the pseudogene TRBV3-2) and TRBJ2-1; TRBD1 matches 9 bases. The CDR3 spans 17 residues. Germline CDR1 and CDR2: LGHDT and YNNKEL (reference sequence). J was trimmed by 3 bases and V by 2 bases; bases with no gene match: 8. DNA for the CDR3: TGTGCCAGCAGCCAAACCCGGACAGGGGCTATCTACAATGAGCAGTTCTTC. It specifies CASSQTRTGAIYNEQFF.

The chain combines TRBV11-2 with TRBJ2-1, with 9 positions matching TRBD1. The germline V gene encodes CDR1 SGHAT and CDR2 FQNNGV. V lost 3 bases, J lost 6 bases, and 12 bases stayed unmatched. This CDR3 has 17 amino acids. This CDR3 is CASSFRVGQGDFNEQFF. The DNA of the CDR3 is TGTGCCAGCAGCTTCCGGGTGGGACAGGGCGATTTCAATGAGCAGTTCTTC.

This chain uses TRBV27 with TRBJ1-5, with 9 bases aligning to TRBD1. V lost 4 bases and J lost 4; bases outside the gene matches: 5. The CDR3 sequence is 15 residues long. Germline CDR1 reads MNHEY; CDR2 reads SMNVEV (reference sequence). CDR3 sequence reads: CASSSTGGRNQPQHF. CDR3 nucleotide sequence: TGTGCCAGCAGTTCCACAGGGGGCAGGAATCAGCCCCAGCATTTT.

This chain joins TRBV7-9 and TRBJ1-6; no firm D call. V was clipped by 3 bases and J by 6 bases, with 9 bases between them. This CDR3 has 14 amino acids. Germline V gene data show CDR1 as SEHNR and CDR2 as FQNEAQ (reference sequence). The CDR3 DNA follows: TGTGCCAGCAGCTTCGGAGGAATTAATTCACCCCTCCACTTT. This gives the protein CASSFGGINSPLHF.

This chain joins TRBV11-2 and TRBJ1-1, with D unclear. Germline V lookup: CDR1 SGHAT, CDR2 FQNNGV. This CDR3 contains 12 residues. Between the trimmed V and J ends, which lost 5 bases and 3 bases, there was a span of 7 bases. CDR3 sequence: CASSPSYTEAFF. In nucleotides, the CDR3 is TGTGCCAGCAGCCCCAGTTACACTGAAGCTTTCTTT. The full variable domain, completed using reference TRBV11-2 and TRBJ1-1, is EAGVAQSPRYKIIEKRQSVAFWCNPISGHATLYWYQQILGQGPKLLIQFQNNGVVDDSQLPKDRFSAERLKGVDSTLKIQPAKLEDSAVYLCASSPSYTEAFFGQGTRLTVV.

There are a few counts of this clone. The chain recombines TRBV2 with TRBJ2-1; 7 bases line up with TRBD2. The junction had 1 base not matched to a gene; V was cut back by 3 bases and J by 5 bases. The CDR3 has 13 amino acids. Germline lookup yields CDR1 SNHLY and CDR2 FYNNEI. Here the CDR3 DNA reads TGTGCCAGCAGTGATGGGACTAACAATGAGCAGTTCTTC. Amino acid sequence: CASSDGTNNEQFF.

The rearrangement joins TRBV3-1 (or the pseudogene TRBV3-2) to TRBJ1-2, with D hard to call. The germline V gene encodes CDR1 LGHDT and CDR2 YNNKEL (reference sequence). The V end was cut by 5 bases, the J end by 6 bases, with 13 bases between. There are 13 residues in the CDR3. In DNA, the CDR3 is TGTGCCAGCAGCGCCGGCCTGGGAGATGGCTACACCTTC. Translating gives CASSAGLGDGYTF.

V is TRBV6-5 and J is TRBJ2-2; 9 bases fit TRBD2. This CDR3 has 16 amino acids. With 0 bases clipped from V and 5 bases from J, the junction kept 4 bases outside the gene matches. Per the germline V gene, CDR1 is MNHEY and CDR2 is SVGAGI. The CDR3 DNA reads as TGTGCCAGCAGTTACTCTAGCGGGGGAGCAACCGGGGAGCTGTTTTTT. It codes for CASSYSSGGATGELFF.

The chain is built from TRBV10-3 and TRBJ2-1, with 13 positions matching TRBD2. The CDR3 is 17 residues long. The J segment lost 6 bases and the V segment lost 3 bases, leaving 8 bases of the junction unmatched. Germline CDR1 reads ENHRY; CDR2 reads SYGVKD. CDR3 nucleotides: TGTGCCATCAGTGACTCCCGGACTAGCGGGGGTGGCAATGAGCAGTTCTTC. This gives the protein CAISDSRTSGGGNEQFF.

Worth noting for this clone: One junction end disagrees with the germline gene, perhaps due to a read error. J is TRBJ2-7 and V is TRBV6-1, with 8 positions matching TRBD2. The CDR3 has 18 amino acids. The germline gives CDR1 MNHNS, CDR2 SASEGT. The CDR3 DNA sequence: TGTGCCGGCAGTGCCGGGGCCAAGAGCGGGGGACGGTCTGGCGAGCAGTACTTC. Translating it yields CAGSAGAKSGGRSGEQYF.

V and J are TRBV28 and TRBJ1-5; D is undetermined. The CDR3 loop spans 13 amino acids. Germline CDR1 and CDR2: MDHEN and SYDVKM. V lost 5 bases and J lost 4, with 9 bases in between. The CDR3 here is CASSISVNQPQHF. The CDR3 coding sequence is TGTGCCAGCAGTATTTCGGTAAATCAGCCCCAGCATTTT.

The rearrangement links TRBV7-2 to TRBJ1-4; D possibly corresponds to TRBD1 (5 bases). Trimming cost V 2 bases and J 4 bases, with 14 bases left between them. The CDR3 length is 16 residues. CDR1 is SGHTA and CDR2 is FQGNSA in the germline V gene. The CDR3, as DNA: TGTGCCAGCAGCTTAACCCCAGGGCGGCGTAATGAAAAACTGTTTTTT. Translated: CASSLTPGRRNEKLFF.

This rearrangement joins TRBV19 to TRBJ1-1; D perhaps matches TRBD1 (6 bases). Germline V gene sequence: CDR1 LNHDA, CDR2 SQIVND (reference sequence). The CDR3 covers 14 residues. V lost 1 base and J 5 bases, leaving 11 bases between the germline ends. The CDR3 DNA sequence: TGTGCCAGTAGTATAGGGCAGGGGTCGACTGAAGCTTTCTTT. It codes for CASSIGQGSTEAFF.

The chain joins TRBV12-3 or TRBV12-4 to TRBJ2-5; TRBD1 is a possible D gene (6 bases). The germline V and J ends were trimmed by 6 bases and 5 bases, with 13 bases remaining between them. The CDR3 sequence is 13 residues long. The chain's CDR3 is CASRRGGRETQYF. DNA of the CDR3: TGTGCCAGCAGACGAGGGGGACGCGAGACCCAGTACTTC.

J is TRBJ2-3 and V is TRBV2; 14 nucleotides agree with TRBD2. The CDR3 spans 18 residues. Trimming at V came to 1 base and at J to 3 bases, leaving 6 bases not matched to a gene. Per germline, CDR1 SNHLY and CDR2 FYNNEI. The CDR3 sequence is CASSEGKRTSGGTDTQYF. Here the CDR3 DNA reads TGTGCCAGCAGTGAAGGAAAAAGGACTAGCGGGGGGACAGATACGCAGTATTTT.

The rearrangement links TRBV18 to TRBJ2-7, with 10 bases lining up with TRBD2. Germline V lookup: CDR1 KGHSH, CDR2 LQKENI. This CDR3 contains 16 residues. J lost 5 bases, V lost 6 bases, and 13 bases had no gene match. CDR3 in amino acids: CASSQTTAGGPHEQYF. The CDR3 DNA reads as TGTGCCAGCTCCCAAACCACAGCGGGGGGGCCCCACGAGCAGTACTTC.

The chain links TRBV12-3 or TRBV12-4 to TRBJ2-3, with D possibly matching TRBD1 (6 bases). The V end lost 4 bases, the J end lost 7 bases, and 9 bases lay between the germline ends. The length of the CDR3 is 12 residues. The CDR3: CASSSDRNTQYF. The DNA of the CDR3 is TGTGCCAGCAGTTCGGACAGAAATACGCAGTATTTT.

V and J are TRBV2 and TRBJ1-3, with TRBD1 as a possible D gene (5 bases). Germline V CDR1 and CDR2: SNHLY, FYNNEI. Trimming took 7 bases from V and 7 from J, leaving 11 bases between them. CDR3 length: 12 amino acids. The CDR3 reads CASKERGNTIYF. The CDR3 DNA sequence: TGTGCCAGCAAAGAAAGGGGCAACACCATATATTTT.

This clone was found a few times. The V call is TRBV28, the J call TRBJ2-7; 8 nucleotides agree with TRBD1. The CDR3 spans 14 residues. CDR1 and CDR2 (germline): MDHEN, SYDVKM. After removal of 5 bases from V and 7 bases from J, the junction contained 10 bases not matched to a gene. CDR3 sequence: CASSSWTGQREQYF. In DNA form, the CDR3 reads TGTGCCAGCAGTAGCTGGACAGGGCAAAGAGAGCAGTACTTC.

Turning to this clone: An end of the junction does not agree with germline; a read error may underlie this. V is TRBV5-1 and J is TRBJ2-5; D is possibly TRBD2 (5 bases). The germline V gene encodes CDR1 SGHRS and CDR2 YFSETQ. There are 15 residues in the CDR3. CDR3 sequence reads: CASSLQPALGEAQYF. CDR3 in DNA: TGCGCCAGCAGCTTGCAACCCGCGCTGGGAGAGGCCCAGTACTTC.